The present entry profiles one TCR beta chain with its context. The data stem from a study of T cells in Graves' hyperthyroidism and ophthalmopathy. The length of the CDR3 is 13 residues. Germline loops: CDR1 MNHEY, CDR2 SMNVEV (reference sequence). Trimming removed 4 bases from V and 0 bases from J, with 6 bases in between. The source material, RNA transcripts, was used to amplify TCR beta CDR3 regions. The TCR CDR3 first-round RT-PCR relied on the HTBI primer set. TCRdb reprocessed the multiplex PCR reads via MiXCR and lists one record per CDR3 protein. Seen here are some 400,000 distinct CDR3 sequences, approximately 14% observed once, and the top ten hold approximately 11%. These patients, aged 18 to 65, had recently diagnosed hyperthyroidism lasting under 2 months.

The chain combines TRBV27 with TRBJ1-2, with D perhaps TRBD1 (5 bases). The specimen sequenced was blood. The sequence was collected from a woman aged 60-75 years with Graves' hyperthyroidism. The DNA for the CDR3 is TGTGCCAGCAGTTCCAGGGCTAACTATGGCTACACCTTC. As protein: CASSSRANYGYTF.